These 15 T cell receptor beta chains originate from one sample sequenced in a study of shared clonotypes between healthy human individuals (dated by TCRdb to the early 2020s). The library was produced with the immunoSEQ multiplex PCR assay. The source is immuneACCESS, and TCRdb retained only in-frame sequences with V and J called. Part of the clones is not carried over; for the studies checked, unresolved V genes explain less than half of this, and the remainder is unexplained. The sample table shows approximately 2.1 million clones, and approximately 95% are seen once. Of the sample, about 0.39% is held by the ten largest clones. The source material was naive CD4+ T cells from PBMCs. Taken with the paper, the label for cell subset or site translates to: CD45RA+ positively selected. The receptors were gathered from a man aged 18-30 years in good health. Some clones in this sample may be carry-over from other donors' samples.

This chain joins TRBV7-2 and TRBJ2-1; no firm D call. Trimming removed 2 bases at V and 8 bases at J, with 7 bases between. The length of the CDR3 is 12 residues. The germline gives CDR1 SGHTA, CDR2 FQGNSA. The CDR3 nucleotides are TGTGCCAGCAGCTTAATCGGCTATGAGCAGTTCTTC. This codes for CASSLIGYEQFF.

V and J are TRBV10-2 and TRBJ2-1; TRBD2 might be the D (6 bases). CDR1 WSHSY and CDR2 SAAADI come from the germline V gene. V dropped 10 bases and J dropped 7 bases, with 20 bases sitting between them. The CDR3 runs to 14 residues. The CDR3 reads CAIRGSGRGNEQFF. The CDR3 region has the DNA TGCGCCATCCGAGGGAGCGGCCGGGGGAATGAGCAGTTCTTC.

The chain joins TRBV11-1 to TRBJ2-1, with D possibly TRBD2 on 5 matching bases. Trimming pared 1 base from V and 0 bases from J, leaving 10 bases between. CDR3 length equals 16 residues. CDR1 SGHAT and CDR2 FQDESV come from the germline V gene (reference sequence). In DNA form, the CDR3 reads TGTGCCAGCAGCTTAGGGCCGGGGATCTCCTACAATGAGCAGTTCTTC. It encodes CASSLGPGISYNEQFF.

CDR3 sequence reads: CAIQGGNTEAFF. CDR3 coding DNA: TGTGCCATACAGGGGGGGAACACTGAAGCTTTCTTT. V usage is TRBV6-1 and J usage is TRBJ1-1; TRBD1 agrees at 8 bases. Germline V CDR1 and CDR2: MNHNS, SASEGT. The CDR3 spans 12 residues. Losses at the gene ends were 10 bases for V and 1 base for J; bases not matched to a gene: 2.

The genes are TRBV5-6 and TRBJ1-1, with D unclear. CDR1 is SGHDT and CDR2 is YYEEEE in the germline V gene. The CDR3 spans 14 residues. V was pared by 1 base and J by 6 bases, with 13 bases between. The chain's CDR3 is CASSLSQVWSEAFF. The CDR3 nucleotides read TGTGCCAGCAGCTTGTCGCAGGTCTGGTCTGAAGCTTTCTTT.

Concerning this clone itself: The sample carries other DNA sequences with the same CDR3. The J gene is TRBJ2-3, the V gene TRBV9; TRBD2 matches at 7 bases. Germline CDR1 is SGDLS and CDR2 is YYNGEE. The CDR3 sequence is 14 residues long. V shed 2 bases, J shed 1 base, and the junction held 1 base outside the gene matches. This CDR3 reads CASSVTSGTDTQYF. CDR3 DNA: TGTGCCAGCAGCGTTACTAGCGGCACAGATACGCAGTATTTT.

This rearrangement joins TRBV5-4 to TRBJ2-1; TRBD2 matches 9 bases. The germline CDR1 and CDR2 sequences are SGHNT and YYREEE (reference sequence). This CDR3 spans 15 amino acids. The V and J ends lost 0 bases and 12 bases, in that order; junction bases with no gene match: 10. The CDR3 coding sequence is TGTGCCAGCAGCTTGGATACAGCGGGGGGCCAGGGGCAGTTCTTC. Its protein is CASSLDTAGGQGQFF.

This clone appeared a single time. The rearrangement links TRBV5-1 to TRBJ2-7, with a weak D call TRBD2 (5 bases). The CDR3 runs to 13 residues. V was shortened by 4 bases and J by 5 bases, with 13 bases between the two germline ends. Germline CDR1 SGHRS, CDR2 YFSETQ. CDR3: CASSRDSGDEQYF. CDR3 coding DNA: TGCGCCAGCAGCCGGGATTCCGGGGACGAGCAGTACTTC.

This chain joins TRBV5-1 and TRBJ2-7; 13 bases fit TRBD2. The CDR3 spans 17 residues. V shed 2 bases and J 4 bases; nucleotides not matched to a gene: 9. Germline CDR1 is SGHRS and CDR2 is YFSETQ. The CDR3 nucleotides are TGCGCCAGCAGCTTATGGACTAGCGGGAGTTTCGGGTACGAGCAGTACTTC. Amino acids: CASSLWTSGSFGYEQYF.

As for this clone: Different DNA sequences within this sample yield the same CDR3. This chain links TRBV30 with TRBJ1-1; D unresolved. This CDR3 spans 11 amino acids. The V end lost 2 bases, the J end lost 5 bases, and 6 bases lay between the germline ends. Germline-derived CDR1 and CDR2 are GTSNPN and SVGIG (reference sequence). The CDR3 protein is CAWSSVTEAFF. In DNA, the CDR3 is TGTGCCTGGAGTTCTGTGACTGAAGCTTTCTTT.

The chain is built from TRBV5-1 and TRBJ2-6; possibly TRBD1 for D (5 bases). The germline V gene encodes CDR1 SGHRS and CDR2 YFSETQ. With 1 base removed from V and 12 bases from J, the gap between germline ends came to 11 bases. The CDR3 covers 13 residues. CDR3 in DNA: TGCGCCAGCAGCTTGCTCCAGGGCGGCGTCCTGACTTTC. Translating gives CASSLLQGGVLTF.

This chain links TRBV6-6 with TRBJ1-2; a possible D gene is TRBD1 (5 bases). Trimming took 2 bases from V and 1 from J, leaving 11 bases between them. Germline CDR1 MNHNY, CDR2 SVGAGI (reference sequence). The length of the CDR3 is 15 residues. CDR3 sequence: CASSYAATVNYGYTF. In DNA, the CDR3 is TGTGCCAGCAGTTACGCCGCGACAGTTAACTATGGCTACACCTTC.

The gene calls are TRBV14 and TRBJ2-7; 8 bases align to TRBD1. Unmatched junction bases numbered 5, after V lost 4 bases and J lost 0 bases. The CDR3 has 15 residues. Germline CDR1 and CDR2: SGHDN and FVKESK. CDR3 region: CASSLTGGRSYEQYF. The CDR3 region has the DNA TGTGCCAGCAGCCTAACAGGGGGACGCTCCTACGAGCAGTACTTC.

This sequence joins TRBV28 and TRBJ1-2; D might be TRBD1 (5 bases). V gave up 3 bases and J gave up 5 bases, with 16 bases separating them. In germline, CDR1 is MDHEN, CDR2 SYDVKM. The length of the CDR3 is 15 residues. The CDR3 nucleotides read TGTGCCAGCAGTTTTCAGGGAACGCCCCGTTATGGCTACACCTTC. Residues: CASSFQGTPRYGYTF.

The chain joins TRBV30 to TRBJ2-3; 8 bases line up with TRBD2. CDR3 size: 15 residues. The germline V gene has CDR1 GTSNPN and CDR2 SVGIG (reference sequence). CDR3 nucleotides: TGTGGCCTGAATGGGGCTAGCGGGAGCACAGATACGCAGTATTTT. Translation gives CGLNGASGSTDTQYF.